A selection of T cell receptor beta chains follows, all from one sample in a study of OX40 agonist ivuxolimab in advanced cancers. Some clones are missing from TCRdb's copy, which holds only in-frame ones; the method was immunoSEQ multiplex PCR. The sample holds 98,000 or so clones, about 80% seen once. The input for sequencing was CD4+ or CD8+ T cells sorted from blood, taken in a trial of the OX40 agonist ivuxolimab. The source is an adult with an advanced solid tumor such as melanoma, head and neck, liver or kidney cancer. Both conserved end residues are part of each CDR3. A D gene is named only where the DNA matches it firmly. Size tells how often a clone was seen (once, few, many) or the class of an expanded clone, and some rows leave it out.

clone size	J gene	V gene	D gene	CDR3 DNA	CDR3 protein
.	TRBJ1-2	TRBV15	.	TGTGCCACCAGCAGAGAGGGTCAGGGGTTGGGTGGCTACACCTTC	CATSREGQGLGGYTF
.	TRBJ2-1	TRBV6-1	TRBD2	TGTGCCAGCAGTGGGACTAGCCTCTCCTACAATGAGCAGTTCTTC	CASSGTSLSYNEQFF
.	TRBJ1-1	TRBV4-3	.	TGCGCCAGCAGCCAAGATCTCCAAGGACCGGTGGCGAGCGGGGCTTTCTTT	CASSQDLQGPVASGAFF
few	TRBJ1-6	TRBV18	.	TGTGCCAGCTCACCCCAGGATTCCAGATACAAGTCACCCCTCCACTTT	CASSPQDSRYKSPLHF
.	TRBJ2-2	TRBV5-1	.	TGCGCCAGCATGAGTGGCAGGGCGAGCGGGGAGCTGTTTTTT	CASMSGRASGELFF
.	TRBJ2-5	TRBV29-1	TRBD1	TGCAGCGGCGGACAGGGGCGAGGGGCCCAGTACTTC	CSGGQGRGAQYF
.	TRBJ1-1	TRBV5-5	.	TGTGCCAGCAGCTTGGAAAGGGGTGGGTACACTGAAGCTTTCTTT	CASSLERGGYTEAFF
.	TRBJ1-2	TRBV11-1	TRBD1	TGTGCCAGCAGCCCATCAGGGGGCCGAGGTGGCTACACCTTC	CASSPSGGRGGYTF
.	TRBJ2-1	TRBV25-1	TRBD2	TGTGCCAGCAGTTGGACTAGAAATGAGCAGTTCTTC	CASSWTRNEQFF
.	TRBJ2-7	TRBV15	.	TGTGCCACCAGCAGAGATATTGCCAGGTCCGGCGAGCAGTACTTC	CATSRDIARSGEQYF
.	TRBJ1-1	TRBV10-3	.	TGTGCCATCAGTTGGGGAAACACTGAAGCTTTCTTT	CAISWGNTEAFF
.	TRBJ2-6	TRBV28	.	TGTGCCAGCAGTTTACCCATGTCCCCTGGGGCCAACGTCCTGACTTTC	CASSLPMSPGANVLTF
.	TRBJ2-3	TRBV7-9	.	TGTGCCAGCAGCTTAGCACAGTCCACAGATACGCAGTATTTT	CASSLAQSTDTQYF
.	TRBJ1-1	TRBV27	.	TGTGCCAGCAGTTGGGCACCACCTCTGAACACTGAAGCTTTCTTT	CASSWAPPLNTEAFF
.	TRBJ2-2	TRBV30	TRBD1	TGTGCCTGGAGTAGGGGACAGGGAAACACCGGGGAGCTGTTTTTT	CAWSRGQGNTGELFF
once	TRBJ2-4	TRBV11-1	.	TGTGCCAGCAGCGCCATCGCGACGGGGGTGAAAAACATTCAGTACTTC	CASSAIATGVKNIQYF
.	TRBJ1-1	TRBV29-1	.	TGCAGCGGCCGACAGGAGGCTTGCGAAGCTTTCTTT	CSGRQEACEAFF
.	TRBJ1-2	TRBV6-5	.	TGTGCCACCCAATCCGGGACAAGGAGTTATGGCTACACCTTC	CATQSGTRSYGYTF
.	TRBJ2-7	TRBV7-9	.	TGTGCCAGCAGCTCCAGGATCTACGAGCAGTACTTC	CASSSRIYEQYF
.	TRBJ2-5	TRBV19	.	TGTGCCAGTAGGGGCCGTGGGAGAGAGACCCAGTACTTC	CASRGRGRETQYF
few	TRBJ2-7	TRBV4-1	TRBD2	TGCGCCAGCAGCCAACCTAGCGGGAGATTCTACGAGCAGTACTTC	CASSQPSGRFYEQYF
.	TRBJ1-1	TRBV6-1	.	TGTGCCAGCTCGCAGGGCCGGAACACTGAAGCTTTCTTT	CASSQGRNTEAFF
.	TRBJ1-6	TRBV4-3	.	TGCGCCAGCAGCCAAGATCCACAGGGTAAAGCACCCCTCCACTTT	CASSQDPQGKAPLHF
once	TRBJ1-5	TRBV5-6	.	TGTGCCAGCAGCCACAGGAATCAGCCCCAGCATTTT	CASSHRNQPQHF
few	TRBJ2-1	TRBV10-3	.	TGTGCCATCAGTGAGCCTCGGTCCCGCAATGAGCAGTTCTTC	CAISEPRSRNEQFF
.	TRBJ2-2	TRBV9	.	TGTGCCAGCAGCGTAGGAAGGGTACCCGGGGAGCTGTTTTTT	CASSVGRVPGELFF
once	TRBJ1-5	TRBV6-6	TRBD1	TGTGCCAGCCGGGGACAGGGAAAGAATCAGCCCCAGCATTTT	CASRGQGKNQPQHF
.	TRBJ2-3	TRBV5-1	.	TGCGCCAGCAGCTCTACAGGGACAGATACGCAGTATTTT	CASSSTGTDTQYF
.	TRBJ1-5	TRBV5-5	.	TGTGCCAGCAGCGCGACAGTTTATAGCAATCAGCCCCAGCATTTT	CASSATVYSNQPQHF
.	TRBJ1-1	TRBV6-5	.	TGTGCCAGCAGTTACTCTACCGGGAAGGGCACTGAAGCTTTCTTT	CASSYSTGKGTEAFF